This T cell receptor beta chain was recorded in a study of T cell repertoires in cytomegalovirus infection. Study-level information: Public TCR beta signatures marked donors with CMV infection and the matching HLA.

Study outcomes and limitations: Pooled public TCR beta family frequency picked out CMV carriers with the relevant HLA. Within the response measured ex vivo, HLA-C-restricted CMV-specific TCR beta clonotypes were dominant.

For this clonotype: Its target is unknown.

CDR1 is MNHNY, CDR2 SVGAGI, per germline (reference sequence). This CDR3 region has 14 residues. Germline trimming cut 9 bases from V and 1 base from J; bases unmatched to any gene: 8. Using its own MiXCR run on the reads, TCRdb lists one record per CDR3 protein. The sample lists more than 150,000 distinct CDR3 sequences, over 25% seen once, with about 31% in the top ten. This clonotype was obtained from a human donor in good health (CMV status not recorded). Some clones in this sample may be carry-over from other donors' samples. The V call is TRBV6-6, the J call TRBJ1-1; 7 bases fit TRBD1. Sequencing was done on a sample of PBMCs. CDR3 sequence (DNA): TGTGCCAGTTTAAGGGGGACAGCGAACACTGAAGCTTTCTTT. Its translation is CASLRGTANTEAFF.